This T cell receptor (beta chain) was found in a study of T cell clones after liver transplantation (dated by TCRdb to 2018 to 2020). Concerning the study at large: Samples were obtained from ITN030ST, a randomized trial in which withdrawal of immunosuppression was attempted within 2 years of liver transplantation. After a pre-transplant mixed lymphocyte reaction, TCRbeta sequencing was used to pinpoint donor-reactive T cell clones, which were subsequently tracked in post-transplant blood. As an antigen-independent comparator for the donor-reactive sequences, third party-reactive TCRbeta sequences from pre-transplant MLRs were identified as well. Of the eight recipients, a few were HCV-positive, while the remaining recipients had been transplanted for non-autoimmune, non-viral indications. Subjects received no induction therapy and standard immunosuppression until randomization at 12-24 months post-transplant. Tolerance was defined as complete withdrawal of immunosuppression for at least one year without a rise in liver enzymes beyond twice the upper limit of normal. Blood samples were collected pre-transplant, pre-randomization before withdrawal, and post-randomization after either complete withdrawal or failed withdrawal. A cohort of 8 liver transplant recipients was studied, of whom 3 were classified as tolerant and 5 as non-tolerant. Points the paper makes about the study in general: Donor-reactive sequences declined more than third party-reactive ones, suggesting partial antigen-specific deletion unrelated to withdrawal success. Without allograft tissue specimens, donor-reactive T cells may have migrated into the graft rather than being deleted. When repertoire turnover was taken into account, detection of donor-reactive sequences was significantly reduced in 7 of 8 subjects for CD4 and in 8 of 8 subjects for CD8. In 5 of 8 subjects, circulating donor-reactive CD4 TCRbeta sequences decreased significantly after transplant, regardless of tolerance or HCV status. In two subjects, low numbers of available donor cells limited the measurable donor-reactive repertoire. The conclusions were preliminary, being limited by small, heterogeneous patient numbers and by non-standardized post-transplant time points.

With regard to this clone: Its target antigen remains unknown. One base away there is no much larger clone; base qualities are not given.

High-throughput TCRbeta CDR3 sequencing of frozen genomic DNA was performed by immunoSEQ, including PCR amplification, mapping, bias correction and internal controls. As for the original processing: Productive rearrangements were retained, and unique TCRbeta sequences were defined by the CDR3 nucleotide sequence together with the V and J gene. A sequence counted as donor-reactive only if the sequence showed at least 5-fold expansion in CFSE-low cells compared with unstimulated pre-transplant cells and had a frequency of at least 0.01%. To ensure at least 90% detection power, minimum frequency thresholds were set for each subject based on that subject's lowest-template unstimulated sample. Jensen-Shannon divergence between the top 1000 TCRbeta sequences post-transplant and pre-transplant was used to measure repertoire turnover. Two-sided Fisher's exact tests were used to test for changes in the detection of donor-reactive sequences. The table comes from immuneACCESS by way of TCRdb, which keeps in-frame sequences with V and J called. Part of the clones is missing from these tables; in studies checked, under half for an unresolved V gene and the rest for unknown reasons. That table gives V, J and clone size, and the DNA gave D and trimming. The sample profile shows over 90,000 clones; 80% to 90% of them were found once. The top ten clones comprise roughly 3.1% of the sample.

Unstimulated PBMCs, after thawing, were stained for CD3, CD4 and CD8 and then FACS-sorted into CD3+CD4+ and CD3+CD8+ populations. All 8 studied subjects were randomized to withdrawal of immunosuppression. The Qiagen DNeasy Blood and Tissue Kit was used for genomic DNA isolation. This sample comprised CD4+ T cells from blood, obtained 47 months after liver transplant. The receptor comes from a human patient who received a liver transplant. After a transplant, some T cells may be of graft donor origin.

The nucleotide sequence reads as follows: TGTGCCAGCAGTTTGGGGGGAGTTTCCCCAGATACGCAGTATTTT. It is translated as CASSLGGVSPDTQYF. This sequence uses TRBV6-6 and TRBJ2-3, and TRBD2 may be the D gene, going by 6 matching bases. The CDR3 has 15 amino acids, counting the end cysteine and phenylalanine. Solely the CDR3 DNA is kept, with 45 bases framed from the first base. CDR1 MNHNY and CDR2 SVGAGI were looked up in the germline V gene (reference sequence). The germline ends are 15 bases apart after V is trimmed by 4 bases and J by 4 bases.